This TCR beta chain was profiled in a study of cytomegalovirus exposure and HLA in healthy donors. Study-level findings and limits: Many donors shared some public TCRs, even though most TCR sequences were rare.

Per germline, CDR1 WNHNN and CDR2 SYGVQD (reference sequence). The CDR3 is 13 amino acids. V dropped 0 bases and J dropped 6 bases, with 6 bases sitting between them. Produced via immunoSEQ multiplex PCR; TCRdb's table is partial and in-frame only. The sample contains around 150,000 clones, more than 75% of which appear only once. In regard to this clone: The antigen is not known.

Sequenced material: PBMCs. The sequence came from a man younger than 35 in good health and CMV-seronegative. V and J are TRBV10-1 and TRBJ2-1; D is possibly TRBD1 (6 bases). The CDR3 sequence is CASSESGGNEQFF. Written as DNA, the CDR3 is TGCGCCAGCAGTGAGTCAGGGGGCAATGAGCAGTTCTTC.